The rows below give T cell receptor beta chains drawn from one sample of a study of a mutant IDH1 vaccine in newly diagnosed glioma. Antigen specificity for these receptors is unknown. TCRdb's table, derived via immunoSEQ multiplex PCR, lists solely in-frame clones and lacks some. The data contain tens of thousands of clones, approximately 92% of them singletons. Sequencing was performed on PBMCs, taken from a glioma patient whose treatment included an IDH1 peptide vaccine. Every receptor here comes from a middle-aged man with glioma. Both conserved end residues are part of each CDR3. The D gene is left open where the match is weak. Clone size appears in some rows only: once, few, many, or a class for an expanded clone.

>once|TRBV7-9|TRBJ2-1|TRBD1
TGTGCCAGCAGCCCCGAGGGGACAGGGGGCAATGAGCAGTTCTTC
CASSPEGTGGNEQFF
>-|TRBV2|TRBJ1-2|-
TGTGCCAGCAGTGGTGACAGGCTTAACTATGGCTACACCTTC
CASSGDRLNYGYTF
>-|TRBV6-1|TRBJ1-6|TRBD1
TGTGCCAGCACCGGGACAGGGGATAATTCACCCCTCCACTTT
CASTGTGDNSPLHF
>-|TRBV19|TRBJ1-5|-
TGTGCCAGTAGTATAGCAAGCGGTCAGCCCCAGCATTTT
CASSIASGQPQHF
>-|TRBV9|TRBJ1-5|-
TGTGCCAGCAGCGCAGGCGGGGGAGCTAAGCATTTT
CASSAGGGAKHF
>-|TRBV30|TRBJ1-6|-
TGTGCCTGGGACAGGAATACCTATAATTCACCCCTCCACTTT
CAWDRNTYNSPLHF
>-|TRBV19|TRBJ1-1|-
TGTGCCAGTAGTACGAGACAGGAACCCCCAAGTGAAGCTTTCTTT
CASSTRQEPPSEAFF
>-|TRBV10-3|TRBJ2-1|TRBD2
TGTGCCCACGCGGGGGGGCCCTACAATGAGCAGTTCTTC
CAHAGGPYNEQFF
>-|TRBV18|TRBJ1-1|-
TGTGCCAGCTCACAGGGGCAGAACACTGAAGCTTTCTTT
CASSQGQNTEAFF
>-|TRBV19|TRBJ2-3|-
TGTGCCAGTAGTACGATAGCAGGGCGTGAAGATACGCAGTATTTT
CASSTIAGREDTQYF
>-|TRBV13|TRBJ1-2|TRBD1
TGTGCCAGCAGCTTAGAAGGGACAGGGCTGGGCTATGGCTACACCTTC
CASSLEGTGLGYGYTF
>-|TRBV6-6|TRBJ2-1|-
TGTGCCAGCAGTTATCCGTCACGGAATGAGCAGTTCTTC
CASSYPSRNEQFF
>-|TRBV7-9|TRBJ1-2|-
TGTGCCAGCAGCCAAGGGGTCCTCAAGAGCTATGGCTACACCTTC
CASSQGVLKSYGYTF
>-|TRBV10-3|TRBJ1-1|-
TGTGCCATCAGTGTCTCTGCGAACACTGAAGCTTTCTTT
CAISVSANTEAFF
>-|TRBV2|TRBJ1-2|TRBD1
TGTGCCAGCAGTGCCGGGACAGGGGATCTTCATGGCTACACCTTC
CASSAGTGDLHGYTF
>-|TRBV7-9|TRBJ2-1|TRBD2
TGTGCCAGCAGCTTAGTGGTAGCGGGAGGATCGCAGTTCTTC
CASSLVVAGGSQFF
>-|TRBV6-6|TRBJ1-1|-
TGTGCCAGCACCGAGAACACTGAAGCTTTCTTT
CASTENTEAFF
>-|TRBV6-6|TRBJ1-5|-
TGTGCCAGCAGTTACCCGGACAGAAAGAATCAGCCCCAGCATTTT
CASSYPDRKNQPQHF